This T cell receptor (beta chain) is from a study of early T cells in non-severe SARS-CoV-2 infection. Background on the study: Unsorted whole blood bulk RNA was sequenced, with unpaired chains.

Each CDR3 protein gets one entry after TCRdb re-called the 5' RACE reads with MiXCR. The sample lists more than 45,000 distinct CDR3 sequences; about 12% were seen once. Germline CDR1 reads SGHTA; CDR2 reads FQGNSA. Trimming removed 6 bases from V and 4 bases from J; junction bases left unmatched: 2. The CDR3 is made up of 14 amino acids. Sample: whole blood. J is TRBJ2-3 and V is TRBV7-2, with 12 positions matching TRBD1. The sequence was obtained from an adult who was a healthcare worker with PCR-confirmed SARS-CoV-2 infection or an uninfected control (not recorded which). CDR3 sequence: CASRGTGGADTQYF. CDR3 in DNA: TGTGCCAGCAGGGGGACAGGGGGCGCAGATACGCAGTATTTT.